This TCR beta chain was identified in a study of vaccination effects on CD4 cells after COVID-19. V dropped 5 bases and J dropped 2; count of bases not matched to a gene: 0. Germline lookup yields CDR1 SGHAT and CDR2 FQNNGV. CDR3 length: 15 residues. Expansion of antigen-specific CD4+ T cells with viral peptide pools was carried out by the ViraFEST assay before sequencing. The authors isolated CD4+ T cells after more than eight days of culture. Vaccinees lacked prior SARS-CoV-2 infection and tested negative for nucleocapsid antibodies. In regard to this clone: Its antigen is currently unknown.

The assay was immunoSEQ multiplex PCR, and TCRdb's table has in-frame clones only and misses some. The table has fewer than 30,000 clones, around 75% seen once. This clonotype was sampled from a human donor who received a COVID-19 vaccine. The chain joins TRBV11-2 to TRBJ2-1; 13 bases map to TRBD2. The material sequenced was CD4+ T cells from PBMCs cultured with SARS-CoV-2 spike peptides, taken before COVID-19 vaccination. The CDR3 sequence: CASSGLAGAYNEQFF. The CDR3 coding sequence is TGTGCCAGCAGCGGACTAGCGGGGGCCTACAATGAGCAGTTCTTC.